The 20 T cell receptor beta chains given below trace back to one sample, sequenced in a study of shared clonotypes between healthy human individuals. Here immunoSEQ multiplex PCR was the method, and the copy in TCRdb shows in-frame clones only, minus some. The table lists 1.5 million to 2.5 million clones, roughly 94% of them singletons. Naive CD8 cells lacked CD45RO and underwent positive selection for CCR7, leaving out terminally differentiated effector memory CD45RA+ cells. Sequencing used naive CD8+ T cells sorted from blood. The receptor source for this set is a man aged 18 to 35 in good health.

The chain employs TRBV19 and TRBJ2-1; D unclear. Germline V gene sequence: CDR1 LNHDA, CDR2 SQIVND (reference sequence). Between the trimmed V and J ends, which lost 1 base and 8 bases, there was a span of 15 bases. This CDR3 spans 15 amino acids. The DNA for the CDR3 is TGTGCCAGTAGTATAGGGGTGGACGCGGCGGATGAGCAGTTCTTC. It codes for CASSIGVDAADEQFF.

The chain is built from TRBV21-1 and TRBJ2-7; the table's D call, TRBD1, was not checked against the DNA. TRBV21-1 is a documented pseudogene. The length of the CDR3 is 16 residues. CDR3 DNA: TGTGCCAGCAGCGTTAAAACAGGGGGACTCCCTCACGAGCAGTACTTC. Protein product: CASSVKTGGLPHEQYF.

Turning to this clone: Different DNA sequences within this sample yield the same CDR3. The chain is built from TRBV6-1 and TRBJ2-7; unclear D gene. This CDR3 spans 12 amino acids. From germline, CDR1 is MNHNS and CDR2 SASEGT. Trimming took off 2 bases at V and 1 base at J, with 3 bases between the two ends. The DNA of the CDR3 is TGTGCCAGCAGTGAACGATCCTACGAGCAGTACTTC. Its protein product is CASSERSYEQYF.

The CDR3 sequence: CASSSRGSYEQYF. The CDR3 DNA sequence: TGTGCCAGCAGCTCAAGGGGGTCCTACGAGCAGTACTTC. This sequence joins TRBV5-6 and TRBJ2-7, with D possibly TRBD1 on 6 matching bases. This CDR3 contains 13 residues. The V end lost 3 bases, the J end lost 1 base, and 8 bases lay between the germline ends. Germline CDR1 SGHDT, CDR2 YYEEEE.

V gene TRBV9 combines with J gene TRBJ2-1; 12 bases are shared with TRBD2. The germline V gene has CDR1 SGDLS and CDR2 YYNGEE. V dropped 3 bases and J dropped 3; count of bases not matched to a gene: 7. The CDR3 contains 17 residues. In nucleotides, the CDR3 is TGTGCCAGCAGCGGGTCGGCTAGCGGGGGGGTCTACAATGAGCAGTTCTTC. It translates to CASSGSASGGVYNEQFF.

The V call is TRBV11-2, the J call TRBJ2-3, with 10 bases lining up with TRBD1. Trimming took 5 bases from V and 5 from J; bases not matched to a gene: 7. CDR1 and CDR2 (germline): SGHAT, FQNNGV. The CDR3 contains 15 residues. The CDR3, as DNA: TGTGCCAGCAGCGCGACAGGGGGCTTGGGAGATACGCAGTATTTT. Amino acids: CASSATGGLGDTQYF.

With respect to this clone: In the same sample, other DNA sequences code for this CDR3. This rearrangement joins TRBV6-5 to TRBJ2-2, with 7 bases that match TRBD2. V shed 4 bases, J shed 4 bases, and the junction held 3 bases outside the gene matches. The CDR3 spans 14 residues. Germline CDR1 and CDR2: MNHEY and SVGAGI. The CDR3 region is CASSWGEGTGELFF. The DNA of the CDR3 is TGTGCCAGCAGTTGGGGGGAGGGCACCGGGGAGCTGTTTTTT.

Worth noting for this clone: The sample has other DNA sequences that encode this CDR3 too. The CDR3 here is CASSLAAGSSYEQYF. The CDR3 nucleotides read TGTGCCAGCAGCTTAGCGGCGGGCAGCTCCTACGAGCAGTACTTC. The chain has TRBV7-6 and TRBJ2-7, with a tentative D call TRBD2 (5 bases). The CDR3 has 15 amino acids. Trimming removed 0 bases at V and 0 bases at J, with 9 bases between. The germline V gene encodes CDR1 SGHVS and CDR2 FNYEAQ.

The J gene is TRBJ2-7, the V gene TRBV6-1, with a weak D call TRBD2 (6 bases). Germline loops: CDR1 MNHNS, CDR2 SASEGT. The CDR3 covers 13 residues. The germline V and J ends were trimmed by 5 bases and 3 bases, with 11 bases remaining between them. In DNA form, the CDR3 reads TGTGCCAGCAGTTCCCGCGGGGTCTACGAGCAGTACTTC. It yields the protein CASSSRGVYEQYF.

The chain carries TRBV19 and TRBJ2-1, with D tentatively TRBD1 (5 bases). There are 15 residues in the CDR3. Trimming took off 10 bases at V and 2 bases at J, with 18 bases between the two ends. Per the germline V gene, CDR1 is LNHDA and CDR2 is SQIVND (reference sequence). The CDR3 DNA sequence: TGTGCCACCGTGCTGGACAAAGGCGCCTACAATGAGCAGTTCTTC. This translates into CATVLDKGAYNEQFF.

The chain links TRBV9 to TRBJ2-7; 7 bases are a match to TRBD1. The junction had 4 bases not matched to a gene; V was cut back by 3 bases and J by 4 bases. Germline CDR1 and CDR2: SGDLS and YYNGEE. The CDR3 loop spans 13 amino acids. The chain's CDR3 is CASSGEDRYEQYF. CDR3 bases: TGTGCCAGCAGCGGCGAGGACAGGTACGAGCAGTACTTC.

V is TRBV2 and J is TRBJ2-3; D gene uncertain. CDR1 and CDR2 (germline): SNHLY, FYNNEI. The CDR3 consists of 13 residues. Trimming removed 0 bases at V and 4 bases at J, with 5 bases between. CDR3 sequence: CASSEAPPDTQYF. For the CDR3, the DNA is TGTGCCAGCAGTGAAGCGCCCCCAGATACGCAGTATTTT.

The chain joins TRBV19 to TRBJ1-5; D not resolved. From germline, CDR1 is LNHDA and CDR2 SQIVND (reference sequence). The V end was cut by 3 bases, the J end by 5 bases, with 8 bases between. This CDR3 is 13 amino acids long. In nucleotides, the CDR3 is TGTGCCAGTAGTATTCAATCGGATCAGCCCCAGCATTTT. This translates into CASSIQSDQPQHF.

The CDR3 DNA reads as TGTGCCAGCAGCCCGATAGGATTGGCTAGCGCACCCTACGAGCAGTACTTC. Translation: CASSPIGLASAPYEQYF. The rearrangement uses TRBV7-8 and TRBJ2-7; maybe TRBD2 (6 bases). Trimming stripped 5 bases from V and 2 bases from J, with 22 bases between. CDR3 size: 17 residues. CDR1 and CDR2 (germline): SGHVS, FQNEAQ.

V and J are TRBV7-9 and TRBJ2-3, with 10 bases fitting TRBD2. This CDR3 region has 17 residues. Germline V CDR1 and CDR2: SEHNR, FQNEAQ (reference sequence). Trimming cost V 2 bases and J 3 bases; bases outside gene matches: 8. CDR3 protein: CASSLISLAGATDTQYF. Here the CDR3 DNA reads TGTGCCAGCAGCTTAATTTCCCTAGCGGGAGCAACAGATACGCAGTATTTT. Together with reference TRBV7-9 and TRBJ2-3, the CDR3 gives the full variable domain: DTGVSQNPRHKITKRGQNVTFRCDPISEHNRLYWYRQTLGQGPEFLTYFQNEAQLEKSRLLSDRFSAERPKGSFSTLEIQRTEQGDSAMYLCASSLISLAGATDTQYFGPGTRLTVL.

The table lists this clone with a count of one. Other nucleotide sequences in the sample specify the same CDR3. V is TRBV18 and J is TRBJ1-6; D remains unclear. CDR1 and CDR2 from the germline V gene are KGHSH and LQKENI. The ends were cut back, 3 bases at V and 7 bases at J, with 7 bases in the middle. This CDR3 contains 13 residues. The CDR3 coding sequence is TGTGCCAGCTCACCGGGAGGGAATTCACCCCTCCACTTT. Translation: CASSPGGNSPLHF.

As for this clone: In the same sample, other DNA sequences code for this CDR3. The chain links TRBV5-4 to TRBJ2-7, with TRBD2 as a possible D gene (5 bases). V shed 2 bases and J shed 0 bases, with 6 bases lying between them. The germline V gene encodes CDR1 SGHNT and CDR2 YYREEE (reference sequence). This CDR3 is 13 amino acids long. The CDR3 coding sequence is TGTGCCAGCAGCTTCGGGATCTCCTACGAGCAGTACTTC. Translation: CASSFGISYEQYF.

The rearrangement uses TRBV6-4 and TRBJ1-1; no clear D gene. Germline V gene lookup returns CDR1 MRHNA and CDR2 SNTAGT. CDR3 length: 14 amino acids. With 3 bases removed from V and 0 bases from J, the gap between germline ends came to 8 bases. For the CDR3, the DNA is TGTGCCAGCAGTGAATCGGATCTGAACACTGAAGCTTTCTTT. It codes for CASSESDLNTEAFF.

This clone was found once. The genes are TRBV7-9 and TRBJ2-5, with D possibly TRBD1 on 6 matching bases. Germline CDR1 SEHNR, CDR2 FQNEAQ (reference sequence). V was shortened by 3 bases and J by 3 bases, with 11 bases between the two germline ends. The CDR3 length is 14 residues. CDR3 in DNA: TGTGCCAGCAGCTTGACAGGACGGGAAGAGACCCAGTACTTC. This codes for CASSLTGREETQYF.

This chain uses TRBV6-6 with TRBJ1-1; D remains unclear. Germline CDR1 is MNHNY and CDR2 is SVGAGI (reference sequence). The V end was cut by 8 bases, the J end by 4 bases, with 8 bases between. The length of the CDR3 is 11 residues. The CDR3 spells CASLSGTEAFF. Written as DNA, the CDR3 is TGTGCCAGCCTTTCGGGCACTGAAGCTTTCTTT.